This TCR beta chain was obtained from a study of blood T cell repertoires in COVID-19. Study-wide background: Spain, Italy and the United States supplied samples that represented acute and convalescent COVID-19. PBMCs, B-cell-depleted T cells, or T cells were the source of the cDNA or gDNA that made up the material.

Trimming removed 5 bases from V and 6 bases from J, with 11 bases in between. Germline lookup yields CDR1 SGHNT and CDR2 YENEEA. The CDR3 runs to 12 residues. Under the authors' procedure: Estimates of nucleated cell counts were drawn from the amplification of reference gene primers. The table came from immunoSEQ multiplex PCR; TCRdb's copy has only in-frame clones and leaves some out. The DNA gave D and trimming, while V, J and clone size come from that table. The sample carries about 220,000 clones, roughly 87% recorded once. The sequencing input was peripheral blood. The source is a man aged 40-50 years with active or convalescent COVID-19. This rearrangement joins TRBV11-3 to TRBJ2-7, with D perhaps TRBD2 (5 bases). CDR3 region: CASSPPGSEQYF. CDR3 nucleotides: TGTGCCAGCAGCCCCCCTGGGAGCGAGCAGTACTTC.